This T cell receptor (beta chain) was captured by sequencing in a study of blood T cell repertoires in COVID-19. Background on the study: Italy, Spain and the United States were the sources of the convalescent and acute COVID-19 samples.

Generated by immunoSEQ multiplex PCR, the TCRdb table keeps only in-frame clones and is missing some. The table records about 230,000 clones, over 70% of them present only once. With 1 base removed from V and 5 bases from J, the gap between germline ends came to 7 bases. Germline V gene sequence: CDR1 SGHKS, CDR2 YYEKEE (reference sequence). CDR3 length equals 13 residues. V is TRBV5-5 and J is TRBJ1-5; D ambiguous. The receptor was derived from a woman aged 80 or over with acute or convalescent COVID-19. Source material: peripheral blood. CDR3 sequence (DNA): TGTGCCAGCAGCTTGTTGCGGGATCAGCCCCAGCATTTT. This gives the protein CASSLLRDQPQHF.